This TCR beta chain emerged from a study of blood T cell repertoires in COVID-19. Study-wide background: Sources were T cells, B-cell-depleted T cells, or PBMCs; the material itself was cDNA or gDNA.

Per the original methods: Reference gene primers were amplified, and this amplification served to estimate nucleated cell counts. TCRdb's table, derived via immunoSEQ multiplex PCR, lists solely in-frame clones and lacks some. Clone size and the V and J calls come from that table; the DNA yielded D and trimming. The data hold tens of thousands of clones, with 78% observed a single time. The CDR3 spans 15 residues. CDR1 and CDR2 from the germline V gene are SGHVS and FNYEAQ. V was cut by 5 bases and J by 7 bases, with 15 bases left in between. Sequenced input: peripheral blood. The sequence derives from a man between 65 and 85 years old with COVID-19, enrolled during active disease. This chain joins TRBV7-6 and TRBJ1-6, with a possible D match to TRBD1 (5 bases). The DNA for the CDR3 is TGTGCCAGCAGCCCACAGGTTCTCGGGAATTCACCCCTCCACTTT. Residues: CASSPQVLGNSPLHF.